This entry describes one TCR beta chain. Its antigen is undetermined. These data belong to a study of cytomegalovirus exposure and HLA in healthy donors. Study observations and caveats: It was approximately 150 TCR beta chains that were listed as cytomegalovirus-associated. Whilst most TCR sequences proved rare, a subset of public TCRs occurred across many donors. Later genetic work tied a missense DCLRE1C variant to beta-chain V and J trimming. In a later analysis, at a false discovery rate of 0.05, under 20,000 TCR beta sequences were associated with HLA alleles.

PCR was performed using 60 Vbeta and 13 Jbeta primers. Data came from immunoSEQ multiplex PCR; TCRdb stores just in-frame clones and leaves some out. The table includes approximately 120,000 clones, around 80% detected once. From germline, CDR1 is SNHLY and CDR2 FYNNEI. V was shortened by 8 bases and J by 8 bases, with 9 bases between the two germline ends. This CDR3 contains 10 residues. This receptor was identified in a woman aged 30 to 39 in good health and CMV-seronegative. The specimen was PBMCs. The chain carries TRBV2 and TRBJ1-2, with D uncertain. The CDR3 sequence is CASVEVGYTF. In nucleotides, the CDR3 is TGTGCCAGCGTCGAGGTCGGCTACACCTTC. The entire variable domain, with the rest obtained from reference TRBV2 and TRBJ1-2, is as follows: EPEVTQTPSHQVTQMGQEVILRCVPISNHLYFYWYRQILGQKVEFLVSFYNNEISEKSEIFDDQFSVERPDGSNFTLKIRSTKLEDSAMYFCASVEVGYTFGSGTRLTVV.